The 32 T cell receptor beta chains presented below share a single source sample, sequenced in a study of CD8+CD57+ T cells in acquired aplastic anemia (dated by TCRdb to 2016 to 2019). The sequencer was an Illumina HiSeq 2000. Genomic DNA served as template for TCR beta VDJ combination and CDR3 sequence profiling. The public sequencing data were trimmed at Q25 with fastp and processed into clonotypes with MiXCR by TCRdb, which kept only in-frame beta chains. Each entry merges the rows of one CDR3 protein and shows their most common DNA and genes. This sample holds 150,000 to 200,000 distinct CDR3 sequences; around 60% were observed only once. The ten largest clones add up to 35% to 50% of the sample. The sample was sorted CD4+, CD8+, or CD8+CD57+ T cells (not recorded which) from PBMCs. The source of these receptors is a human donor in good health.

The table lists this clonotype with a few counts. The rearrangement joins TRBV5-1 to TRBJ2-7; D gene uncertain. The CDR3 covers 13 residues. CDR1 and CDR2 from the germline V gene are SGHRS and YFSETQ. Between the trimmed V and J ends, which lost 4 bases and 3 bases, there was a span of 11 bases. In DNA form, the CDR3 reads TGCGCCAGCAGCGGTACCAACATCTACGAGCAGTACTTC. This sequence encodes CASSGTNIYEQYF.

The chain is built from TRBV6-5 and TRBJ2-7, with 7 positions matching TRBD2. The V segment lost 0 bases and the J segment 0 bases; nucleotides outside the gene matches: 5. The germline V gene has CDR1 MNHEY and CDR2 SVGAGI. This CDR3 spans 16 amino acids. CDR3 sequence: CASSYSGGYSSYEQYF. The CDR3 DNA reads as TGTGCCAGCAGTTACTCGGGGGGGTACAGCTCCTACGAGCAGTACTTC.

Details on this clonotype: The conserved final phenylalanine or tryptophan is absent from the CDR3, which likely points to a read error. The DNA is left out, because the CDR3 cannot be placed on it with certainty; the CDR3 is given as TCRdb lists it. The chain has TRBV9 and TRBJ1-1; no check of the table's D call, TRBD1, against the DNA was made. Counting both end residues, the CDR3 totals 8 amino acids. CDR1 SGDLS and CDR2 YYNGEE come from the germline V gene. The CDR3 sequence: CASSVSGA.

The chain joins TRBV19 to TRBJ2-7; TRBD2 agrees at 11 bases. The CDR3 sequence is 15 residues long. CDR1 LNHDA and CDR2 SQIVND come from the germline V gene (reference sequence). The V gene end was trimmed by 3 bases and the J gene end by 5 bases; junction bases not matched to a gene: 6. This CDR3 is CASSILLAGADEQYF. CDR3 coding DNA: TGTGCCAGTAGTATTTTACTAGCGGGAGCCGACGAGCAGTACTTC.

This clonotype was counted at least ten times. The rearrangement links TRBV12-3 or TRBV12-4 to TRBJ2-7; D not certain. Deletions cut 1 base from V and 2 bases from J, with 12 bases between. The CDR3 is 15 amino acids. The CDR3 DNA reads as TGTGCCAGCAGTTTAGTGCTGGGGATAGCCTACGAGCAGTACTTC. Amino acids: CASSLVLGIAYEQYF.

This clonotype was seen ten or more times. This chain joins TRBV4-1 and TRBJ2-7, with a tentative D call TRBD2 (5 bases). CDR1 and CDR2 (germline): MGHRA, YSYEKL. The V end lost 5 bases, the J end lost 2 bases, and 13 bases lay between the germline ends. This CDR3 is built from 14 residues. The CDR3 region is CASSEGPSPYEQYF. In DNA form, the CDR3 reads TGCGCCAGCAGCGAGGGTCCGTCCCCCTACGAGCAGTACTTC.

This clonotype was recorded at least ten times. The chain couples TRBV24-1 to TRBJ2-5; D is ambiguous. V lost 3 bases, J lost 7 bases, and 8 bases lay in between. Germline V lookup: CDR1 KGHDR, CDR2 SFDVKD. The CDR3 runs to 12 residues. CDR3 DNA: TGTGCCACCAGTGATCTCTCCACGACCCAGTACTTC. Encoded protein: CATSDLSTTQYF.

This clonotype was counted ten times or more. The chain employs TRBV5-1 and TRBJ2-7; tentative D call: TRBD1 (6 bases). Germline assignment: CDR1 SGHRS and CDR2 YFSETQ. This CDR3 has 16 amino acids. Trimming removed 4 bases at V and 2 bases at J, with 19 bases between. The CDR3 sequence: CASSLTGTTFAYEQYF. CDR3 bases: TGCGCCAGCAGCCTAACCGGGACAACCTTCGCCTACGAGCAGTACTTC.

The chain is built from TRBV5-1 and TRBJ2-4; 10 bases are a match to TRBD1. Trimming removed 4 bases from V and 7 bases from J; junction bases left unmatched: 5. Germline CDR1 SGHRS, CDR2 YFSETQ. This CDR3 has 14 amino acids. In DNA, the CDR3 is TGCGCCAGCAGCCTGGGACAGGGGTTGAACATTCAGTACTTC. Protein sequence: CASSLGQGLNIQYF.

This clonotype was detected many times. The CDR3 reads CASSQDHRVDPTYEQYF. CDR3 DNA sequence: TGCGCCAGCAGCCAAGATCACCGGGTAGACCCCACCTACGAGCAGTACTTC. This sequence joins TRBV4-1 and TRBJ2-7; the D is unclear. There are 17 residues in the CDR3. The germline V gene encodes CDR1 MGHRA and CDR2 YSYEKL. Trimming took 0 bases from V and 2 from J, leaving 17 bases between them.

Turning to this clonotype: Here the CDR3 omits its conserved ending phenylalanine or tryptophan, so a read error is the likely source. V and J are TRBV6-6 and TRBJ1-2; D call uncertain. The CDR3 is 16 residues long. V lost 5 bases and J lost 6, with 22 bases in between. The germline V gene encodes CDR1 MNHNY and CDR2 SVGAGI (reference sequence). The CDR3 here is CASSASATTLTDGYTL. As DNA, the CDR3 is TGTGCCAGCAGTGCTTCCGCGACTACCCTAACTGATGGCTACACCCTC.

The table lists this clonotype with many counts. The chain employs TRBV2 and TRBJ2-1; 12 bases are a match to TRBD2. Germline V CDR1 and CDR2: SNHLY, FYNNEI. The CDR3 is 14 residues long. V trimming: 7 bases; J trimming: 8 bases; junction bases outside the gene matches: 6. The CDR3 loop reads CASKRTSGTHEQFF. CDR3 sequence (DNA): TGTGCCAGCAAGCGGACTAGCGGGACCCATGAGCAGTTCTTC.

The chain joins TRBV24-1 to TRBJ1-2; TRBD1 agrees at 7 bases. Germline V gene lookup returns CDR1 KGHDR and CDR2 SFDVKD. There are 15 residues in the CDR3. V shed 4 bases and J 4 bases; nucleotides not matched to a gene: 8. CDR3 in amino acids: CATSDPRTGPYGYTF. The CDR3 DNA sequence: TGTGCCACCAGTGACCCACGGACAGGACCCTATGGCTACACCTTC.

This chain uses TRBV4-2 with TRBJ1-6, with D unclear. This CDR3 is 14 amino acids long. Germline CDR1 is LGHNA and CDR2 is YNFKEQ. V lost 4 bases and J lost 4, with 8 bases in between. The CDR3 sequence: CASSLAGYNSPLHF. As DNA, the CDR3 is TGTGCCAGCAGCCTGGCAGGTTATAATTCACCCCTCCACTTT.

This clonotype turned up a few times. This chain links TRBV11-3 with TRBJ2-3; 8 positions match TRBD2. CDR1 is SGHNT and CDR2 is YENEEA in the germline V gene. J was trimmed by 2 bases and V by 6 bases; bases with no gene match: 13. The CDR3 sequence is 17 residues long. CDR3 region: CASRAPGLEGPTDTQYF. DNA of the CDR3: TGTGCCAGCAGGGCCCCGGGACTAGAGGGACCCACAGATACGCAGTATTTT.

V usage is TRBV11-2 and J usage is TRBJ2-7, with D perhaps TRBD1 (6 bases). Trimming left V 5 bases short and J 5 bases short, with 13 bases between. Germline CDR1 and CDR2: SGHAT and FQNNGV. The CDR3 totals 13 residues. In nucleotides, the CDR3 is TGTGCCAGCAGCAACAGGGTTCTCGACGAGCAGTACTTC. It codes for CASSNRVLDEQYF.

V usage is TRBV5-6 and J usage is TRBJ2-7; 7 positions match TRBD2. CDR3 length: 15 amino acids. Germline CDR1 reads SGHDT; CDR2 reads YYEEEE. The V and J ends lost 2 bases and 0 bases, in that order; junction bases with no gene match: 5. DNA for the CDR3: TGTGCCAGCAGCTTTGCGGGGGTGCACTCCTACGAGCAGTACTTC. Its protein product is CASSFAGVHSYEQYF.

This clonotype has at least ten counts. The rearrangement joins TRBV2 to TRBJ2-1; TRBD2 might be the D (6 bases). The CDR3 has 11 residues. CDR1 and CDR2 from the germline V gene are SNHLY and FYNNEI. Between the trimmed V and J ends, which lost 7 bases and 9 bases, there was a span of 10 bases. The CDR3 nucleotides read TGTGCCAGCACTGAGCGGGTTGAGCAGTTCTTC. Its translation: CASTERVEQFF.

This rearrangement joins TRBV9 to TRBJ1-6; D gene ambiguous. This CDR3 contains 14 residues. The germline CDR1 and CDR2 sequences are SGDLS and YYNGEE. V was cut by 4 bases and J by 10 bases, with 15 bases left in between. The CDR3 loop is CASSRGDSSSPLHF. DNA of the CDR3: TGTGCCAGCAGCCGCGGGGATAGTTCCTCACCCCTCCACTTT.

The chain employs TRBV5-1 and TRBJ2-2; no firm D call. Germline V gene data show CDR1 as SGHRS and CDR2 as YFSETQ. With 4 bases removed from V and 1 base from J, the gap between germline ends came to 14 bases. This CDR3 comprises 16 residues. CDR3 in DNA: TGCGCCAGCAGCCCGCGTTCAAGTCAGAACACCGGGGAGCTGTTTTTT. Translated, it gives CASSPRSSQNTGELFF.

The chain recombines TRBV25-1 with TRBJ1-2; D is perhaps TRBD1 (5 bases). Trimming stripped 0 bases from V and 4 bases from J, with 6 bases between. The CDR3 extends over 13 amino acids. Germline V gene sequence: CDR1 MGHDK, CDR2 SYGVNS. CDR3: CASSEYGTYGYTF. Written as DNA, the CDR3 is TGTGCCAGCAGTGAATATGGGACCTATGGCTACACCTTC.

A word on this clonotype: One junction end disagrees with the germline gene, perhaps due to a read error. V and J are TRBV20-1 and TRBJ1-4, with D uncertain. Germline CDR1 reads DFQATT; CDR2 reads SNEGSKA (reference sequence). CDR3 length equals 14 residues. CDR3 amino acids: CNASQVATNEKLFF. The CDR3 nucleotides are TGCAATGCTAGTCAGGTAGCGACTAATGAAAAACTGTTTTTT.

The chain is built from TRBV2 and TRBJ1-3; D unresolved. This CDR3 is built from 13 residues. The germline V gene has CDR1 SNHLY and CDR2 FYNNEI. This CDR3 reads CAFRASSGNTIYF. CDR3 sequence (DNA): TGTGCTTTTAGGGCCAGCTCTGGAAACACCATATATTTT.

In its sample, this clonotype was seen a few times. The chain uses TRBV3-1 and TRBJ2-2, with 8 bases identical to TRBD1. Germline trimming cut 2 bases from V and 3 bases from J; bases unmatched to any gene: 8. Germline V lookup: CDR1 LGHDT, CDR2 YNNKEL (reference sequence). This CDR3 region has 17 residues. The CDR3 sequence is CASSQNRGTGDTGELFF. The CDR3 DNA reads as TGTGCCAGCAGCCAAAATCGGGGGACAGGTGACACCGGGGAGCTGTTTTTT.

This sequence joins TRBV6-5 and TRBJ1-2, with D unclear. Trimming pared 0 bases from V and 4 bases from J, leaving 15 bases between. The CDR3 sequence is 16 residues long. CDR1 and CDR2 (germline): MNHEY, SVGAGI. The CDR3 reads CASSYSSRHPGYGYTF. CDR3 sequence (DNA): TGTGCCAGCAGTTACTCGTCCAGGCATCCAGGCTATGGCTACACCTTC.

V is TRBV20-1 and J is TRBJ2-1; D possibly uses TRBD1 or TRBD2 (6 bases each). The V gene lost 3 bases and the J gene lost 4 bases, with 19 bases spanning the gap. The CDR3 is 16 amino acids. Germline CDR1 is DFQATT and CDR2 is SNEGSKA (reference sequence). CDR3 bases: TGCAGTGCTAGCCCTGGGGGCGGGGAAAGGTACAATGAGCAGTTCTTC. It specifies CSASPGGGERYNEQFF.

The chain links TRBV15 to TRBJ1-6; a weak D match, TRBD1 (5 bases). Trimming removed 1 base at V and 10 bases at J, with 14 bases between. The CDR3 spans 15 residues. The germline V gene encodes CDR1 LNHNV and CDR2 YYDKDF (reference sequence). CDR3 amino acids: CATSRVGRDPSPLHF. The CDR3 DNA sequence: TGTGCCACCAGCAGAGTCGGCAGGGACCCCTCACCCCTCCACTTT.

This clonotype has just a few counts. V is TRBV19 and J is TRBJ1-1; no definite D call. The V and J ends lost 1 base and 4 bases respectively, with 4 bases between them. The length of the CDR3 is 12 residues. Per germline, CDR1 LNHDA and CDR2 SQIVND (reference sequence). This CDR3 reads CASSIAGTEAFF. The CDR3 DNA reads as TGTGCCAGTAGTATAGCGGGCACTGAAGCTTTCTTT.

The gene calls are TRBV7-9 and TRBJ1-4, with 7 nucleotides matching TRBD1. J lost 11 bases, V lost 6 bases, and 15 bases had no gene match. The CDR3 has 15 residues. CDR1 is SEHNR, CDR2 FQNEAQ, per germline (reference sequence). The CDR3 nucleotides read TGTGCCAGCAGGAAAGACAGGGCGGGAGTGGGGAAACTGTTTTTT. Translated: CASRKDRAGVGKLFF.

This chain uses TRBV7-8 with TRBJ1-6; 8 positions match TRBD1. From germline, CDR1 is SGHVS and CDR2 FQNEAQ. The CDR3 length is 14 residues. Unmatched junction bases numbered 5, after V lost 4 bases and J lost 9 bases. The CDR3, as DNA: TGTGCCAGCAGCTCGGACAGGGTGAGTTCACCCCTCCACTTT. Translation gives CASSSDRVSSPLHF.

The count of this clonotype is one. This chain connects TRBV9 to TRBJ1-2; D gene ambiguous. The length of the CDR3 is 14 residues. Between the trimmed V and J ends, which lost 0 bases and 3 bases, there was a span of 9 bases. Germline values: CDR1 SGDLS, CDR2 YYNGEE. In DNA form, the CDR3 reads TGTGCCAGCAGCGTAGGCAGGAGAGACTATGGCTACACCTTC. Protein sequence: CASSVGRRDYGYTF.

The CDR3 here is CASMQGAGGSPLHF. For the CDR3, the DNA is TGTGCCAGTATGCAAGGTGCGGGGGGTTCACCCCTCCACTTT. The rearrangement links TRBV19 to TRBJ1-6, with D perhaps TRBD1 (5 bases). V was trimmed by 7 bases and J by 9 bases, leaving 16 bases between them. Germline values: CDR1 LNHDA, CDR2 SQIVND (reference sequence). This CDR3 region has 14 residues.